This T cell receptor beta chain was observed in a study of regulatory T cells in long-lasting Graves disease. About the research overall: Graves' patients with a new diagnosis had received antithyroid drugs under 3 months. Findings of the study overall: Accuracy may have suffered from the small sample size.

The V gene's germline CDR1 is LGHDT and CDR2 YNNKEL (reference sequence). The CDR3 is 13 residues long. V dropped 0 bases and J dropped 6 bases, with 6 bases sitting between them. This clonotype was seen at least ten times. No antigen is known for it. Arm-PCR with iRepertoire HTBI primers amplified the CDR3 regions for these TCR beta libraries. TCRdb called the multiplex PCR reads again in MiXCR, with one record for every CDR3 protein. The sample records approximately 400,000 distinct CDR3 sequences, around 15% being singletons. Indicated time point: newly diagnosed GD, antithyroid drugs for less than 3 months. RNA extracted from PBMCs served as the sequencing template.

The receptor's source is a female donor with Graves disease. Sequencing used peripheral blood mononuclear cells (PBMCs), obtained at new diagnosis, from a patient treated with antithyroid drugs. This sequence joins TRBV3-1 and TRBJ2-1; D gene uncertain. The CDR3 here is CASSQDLTNEQFF. The DNA for the CDR3 is TGTGCCAGCAGCCAAGATCTCACCAATGAGCAGTTCTTC.